These 29 T cell receptor beta chains originate from one sample sequenced in a study of metastatic and nonmetastatic thyroid tumors. TCRdb reanalyzed the PCR reads with MiXCR. The sample comprises approximately 20,000 clones, about 27% of which are singletons, and over 9.5% rests with the top ten. No treatment of any kind had been given to any patient before thyroid surgery. Material for sequencing was tumor tissue. The receptors come from a female donor with papillary thyroid cancer or a benign thyroid nodule (not recorded which). Some clones in this sample may be carry-over from other donors' samples.

The chain employs TRBV20-1 and TRBJ2-7; 11 bases are shared with TRBD2. V lost 3 bases, J lost 3 bases, and 7 bases stayed unmatched. The CDR3 sequence is 15 residues long. The germline CDR1 and CDR2 sequences are DFQATT and SNEGSKA (reference sequence). CDR3 DNA: TGCAGTGCTAGTGATACTAGCGGGGGAATCTACGAGCAGTACTTC. It translates to CSASDTSGGIYEQYF.

The chain combines TRBV11-2 with TRBJ2-1, with a weak D call TRBD2 (5 bases). Trimming pared 1 base from V and 7 bases from J, leaving 8 bases between. CDR1 is SGHAT and CDR2 is FQNNGV in the germline V gene. CDR3 length equals 13 residues. This chain's CDR3 is CASSLVGGNEQFF. CDR3 nucleotides: TGTGCCAGCAGCTTAGTAGGCGGGAATGAGCAGTTCTTC.

This chain connects TRBV20-1 to TRBJ2-5, with D possibly matching TRBD1 (5 bases). Germline CDR1 is DFQATT and CDR2 is SNEGSKA (reference sequence). The V end was cut by 0 bases, the J end by 2 bases, with 10 bases between. The CDR3 is 14 residues long. This CDR3 reads CSAREKGQQETQYF. In DNA, the CDR3 is TGCAGTGCTAGAGAAAAGGGGCAGCAAGAGACCCAGTACTTC.

The genes are TRBV11-1 and TRBJ2-3; D not certain. This CDR3 is built from 14 residues. The V end was cut by 5 bases, the J end by 0 bases, with 9 bases between. The V gene's germline CDR1 is SGHAT and CDR2 FQDESV (reference sequence). The CDR3 reads CASSPRSSTDTQYF. In DNA, the CDR3 is TGTGCCAGCAGCCCTCGGTCAAGCACAGATACGCAGTATTTT.

The sample holds many counts of this clone. V gene TRBV28 combines with J gene TRBJ2-5; 7 positions agree with TRBD1. Germline CDR1 MDHEN, CDR2 SYDVKM. The trim removed 6 bases at V and 3 bases at J, leaving 7 bases unmatched. The CDR3 is made up of 14 amino acids. CDR3 protein: CASSSPGTEETQYF. The CDR3 DNA reads as TGTGCCAGCAGCTCCCCCGGGACAGAAGAGACCCAGTACTTC.

By proportion, this clone is medium-sized. The V call is TRBV20-1, the J call TRBJ2-7; 10 nucleotides agree with TRBD1. CDR1 DFQATT and CDR2 SNEGSKA come from the germline V gene (reference sequence). This CDR3 is built from 18 residues. With V trimmed by 1 base and J by 3 bases, 15 bases remained unmatched. The CDR3 region is CSARADFFSGTGDYEQYF. CDR3 sequence (DNA): TGCAGTGCTAGAGCAGACTTTTTTTCCGGGACAGGGGACTACGAGCAGTACTTC.

There are a few counts of this clone. The chain has TRBV19 and TRBJ2-5; TRBD1 matches at 10 bases. CDR1 is LNHDA and CDR2 is SQIVND in the germline V gene (reference sequence). Trimming removed 4 bases from V and 5 bases from J; junction bases left unmatched: 7. The CDR3 loop spans 15 amino acids. The CDR3 is CASSTRDRGGETQYF. The DNA of the CDR3 is TGTGCCAGTAGTACCCGGGACAGGGGTGGGGAGACCCAGTACTTC.

The gene calls are TRBV2 and TRBJ2-3; 7 positions agree with TRBD2. CDR1 is SNHLY and CDR2 is FYNNEI in the germline V gene. Trimming took 3 bases from V and 4 from J; bases not matched to a gene: 4. The CDR3 loop spans 14 amino acids. In DNA, the CDR3 is TGTGCCAGCAGTGACTGGACTAGAGCAGATACGCAGTATTTT. The encoded protein is CASSDWTRADTQYF.

By frequency in the sample, this clone is medium-sized. The chain couples TRBV12-3 or TRBV12-4 to TRBJ1-1; no firm D call. V was clipped by 5 bases and J by 4 bases, with 11 bases between them. The CDR3 length is 13 residues. The CDR3: CASSEGPSTEAFF. For the CDR3, the DNA is TGTGCCAGCAGTGAAGGACCATCCACTGAAGCTTTCTTT.

This clone is labeled as medium-sized (0.01 to 0.1%). The chain joins TRBV3-1 to TRBJ2-1; 12 nucleotides agree with TRBD2. V was clipped by 3 bases and J by 6 bases; unmatched bases: 3. The CDR3 runs 15 residues. CDR1 LGHDT and CDR2 YNNKEL come from the germline V gene (reference sequence). CDR3 sequence reads: CASSHPGLAGNEQFF. CDR3 coding DNA: TGTGCCAGCAGCCACCCGGGACTAGCGGGCAATGAGCAGTTCTTC.

V usage is TRBV4-3 and J usage is TRBJ1-2; a possible D gene is TRBD1 (6 bases). With 4 bases removed from V and 2 bases from J, the gap between germline ends came to 17 bases. There are 16 residues in the CDR3. Germline V gene sequence: CDR1 LGHNA, CDR2 YSLEER. The CDR3 is CASSLSTRGINYGYTF. As DNA, the CDR3 is TGCGCCAGCAGCCTCTCGACAAGGGGGATAAACTATGGCTACACCTTC.

By its share, this clone is medium-sized. This chain uses TRBV12-3 or TRBV12-4 with TRBJ2-1; 13 nucleotides line up with TRBD2. The V segment lost 5 bases and the J segment 8 bases; nucleotides outside the gene matches: 6. The length of the CDR3 is 15 residues. The CDR3 DNA follows: TGTGCCAGCAGTCCCCGGACTAGCGGGAGCTATGAGCAGTTCTTC. As protein: CASSPRTSGSYEQFF.

Worth noting for this clone: A much larger clonotype is one base distant, so this may be a read error. Other DNA sequences in the same sample also yield this CDR3. V usage is TRBV7-2 and J usage is TRBJ2-5; 7 bases are shared with TRBD2. The CDR3 sequence is 14 residues long. Trimming took 4 bases from V and 5 from J; bases not matched to a gene: 7. Germline CDR1 SGHTA, CDR2 FQGNSA. CDR3 DNA: TGTGCCAGCAGCTACCCGGGGGGTAGGGAGACCCAGTACTTC. The encoded protein is CASSYPGGRETQYF.

This sequence joins TRBV20-1 and TRBJ2-5; D remains unclear. Trimming took 0 bases from V and 9 from J, leaving 8 bases between them. Looked up from germline, CDR1 is DFQATT and CDR2 is SNEGSKA (reference sequence). The length of the CDR3 is 11 residues. CDR3 in DNA: TGCAGTGCTAGAGATGAAAGGGCCCAGTACTTC. Its translation is CSARDERAQYF.

This clone was observed once. The chain combines TRBV24-1 with TRBJ2-1; 15 bases agree with TRBD2. Trimming cost V 1 base and J 7 bases; bases outside gene matches: 4. The germline gives CDR1 KGHDR, CDR2 SFDVKD. There are 17 residues in the CDR3. The DNA for the CDR3 is TGTGCCACCAGTGATTTCCCCGGGACTAGCGGGAGGAATGAGCAGTTCTTC. Translation gives CATSDFPGTSGRNEQFF.

V usage is TRBV14 and J usage is TRBJ1-2, with D maybe TRBD1 (6 bases). This CDR3 region has 17 residues. Trimming left V 1 base short and J 0 bases short, with 15 bases between. The V gene's germline CDR1 is SGHDN and CDR2 FVKESK. The CDR3 nucleotides are TGTGCCAGCAGCCAAGTGAGGGCGACAGGATCTAACTATGGCTACACCTTC. Translation gives CASSQVRATGSNYGYTF.

This clone was observed at least ten times. A read error may explain this, as a much larger clone is one base away. The chain carries TRBV19 and TRBJ2-7, with 9 nucleotides matching TRBD2. The CDR3 has 16 amino acids. Germline assignment: CDR1 LNHDA and CDR2 SQIVND (reference sequence). Written as DNA, the CDR3 is TGTACCAGTAGTATGTCCCCTAGCGGGAAGAGCTACGAGCAGTACTTC. Encoded protein: CTSSMSPSGKSYEQYF.

This clone was found a few times. This chain uses TRBV10-3 with TRBJ2-7, with 8 bases aligning to TRBD1. Germline loops: CDR1 ENHRY, CDR2 SYGVKD. Unmatched junction bases numbered 8, after V lost 8 bases and J lost 5 bases. The CDR3 is 13 amino acids. DNA of the CDR3: TGTGCCATCTTGGCAGGGGGCAGCGACGAGCAGTACTTC. It translates to CAILAGGSDEQYF.

The chain carries TRBV28 and TRBJ1-6; 9 bases match TRBD1. Per germline, CDR1 MDHEN and CDR2 SYDVKM. The CDR3 has 13 residues. Unmatched junction bases numbered 9, after V lost 11 bases and J lost 10 bases. The CDR3 sequence is CAGGQGSFSPLHF. In DNA, the CDR3 is TGTGCCGGAGGACAGGGGTCGTTCTCACCCCTCCACTTT. Based on the CDR3 plus reference TRBV28 and TRBJ1-6, the full variable domain is DVKVTQSSRYLVKRTGEKVFLECVQDMDHENMFWYRQDPGLGLRLIYFSYDVKMKEKGDIPEGYSVSREKKERFSLILESASTNQTSMYLCAGGQGSFSPLHFGNGTRLTVT.

The chain uses TRBV6-5 and TRBJ1-2, with TRBD1 matching over 7 bases. V dropped 2 bases and J dropped 6; count of bases not matched to a gene: 3. From germline, CDR1 is MNHEY and CDR2 SVGAGI. The CDR3 totals 13 residues. CDR3 nucleotide sequence: TGTGCCAGCAGTTACGGGACAGTTAATGGCTACACCTTC. This sequence encodes CASSYGTVNGYTF.

This clone was picked up a small number of times. The J gene is TRBJ2-5, the V gene TRBV6-2 or TRBV6-3, with 11 bases that match TRBD2. Germline CDR1 MNHEY, CDR2 SVGEGT. CDR3 size: 21 residues. The trim removed 0 bases at V and 5 bases at J, leaving 20 bases unmatched. The CDR3 sequence: CASSYSGRPKPGLAVCETQYF. The CDR3 DNA reads TGTGCCAGCAGTTACTCCGGCCGGCCGAAACCGGGACTAGCGGTATGTGAGACCCAGTACTTC.

This chain joins TRBV7-9 and TRBJ2-3, with D possibly TRBD2 on 6 matching bases. The V end was cut by 2 bases, the J end by 0 bases, with 24 bases between. This CDR3 is built from 20 residues. Germline values: CDR1 SEHNR, CDR2 FQNEAQ (reference sequence). The CDR3 region has the DNA TGTGCCAGCAGCTTAAAGACTAGTCTGGGGATTCAAGCTAGCACAGATACGCAGTATTTT. This encodes CASSLKTSLGIQASTDTQYF.

This clone came up a few times. The junction and the germline gene differ at one end; a read error may be behind it. The V and J genes are TRBV15 and TRBJ2-2; D possibly corresponds to TRBD1 (6 bases). Looked up from germline, CDR1 is LNHNV and CDR2 is YYDKDF (reference sequence). The length of the CDR3 is 17 residues. The CDR3 sequence is CATSRDFKQGGIVELFF. The CDR3 DNA follows: TGCGCCACCAGCAGAGATTTTAAACAGGGTGGAATCGTGGAGCTGTTTTTT.

By share of the sample, this clone is medium-sized. V gene TRBV28 combines with J gene TRBJ1-5; D uncertain. This CDR3 is 16 amino acids long. Per germline, CDR1 MDHEN and CDR2 SYDVKM. Trimming removed 1 base at V and 0 bases at J, with 10 bases between. The CDR3 loop is CASSLSHAVSNQPQHF. The CDR3 nucleotides read TGTGCCAGCAGTTTATCCCACGCCGTTAGCAATCAGCCCCAGCATTTT.

This clone appeared many times. The conserved phenylalanine or tryptophan normally closing the CDR3 is absent here, so this likely arose from a read error. V and J are TRBV9 and TRBJ2-1; D might be TRBD2 (6 bases). CDR3 length equals 14 residues. The germline V gene encodes CDR1 SGDLS and CDR2 YYNGEE. Trimming removed 3 bases at V and 0 bases at J, with 7 bases between. The CDR3 coding sequence is TGTGCCAGCAGCGACGGGAGCTCCTACAATGAGCAGTTCCTC. Its translation is CASSDGSSYNEQFL.

J is TRBJ1-2 and V is TRBV20-1; D unresolved. Trimming removed 0 bases at V and 3 bases at J, with 17 bases between. The CDR3 is 16 residues long. The germline gives CDR1 DFQATT, CDR2 SNEGSKA (reference sequence). The CDR3 spells CSARDSVLRGDYGYTF. As DNA, the CDR3 is TGCAGTGCTAGAGATTCAGTTCTTCGTGGTGACTATGGCTACACCTTC.

This clone was counted ten times or more. The gene calls are TRBV20-1 and TRBJ1-6, with 7 bases identical to TRBD1. After removal of 4 bases from V and 6 bases from J, the junction contained 9 bases not matched to a gene. The CDR3 totals 15 residues. Germline CDR1 and CDR2: DFQATT and SNEGSKA (reference sequence). The CDR3 sequence: CSAIPGQIINSPLHF. The CDR3, as DNA: TGCAGTGCTATCCCGGGACAGATCATTAATTCACCCCTCCACTTT.

This clone occurred many times. The CDR3 bases are TGTGCCAGCAGTTTCGGGACTAGCGGGAGTGTAACTGAGCAGTTCTTC. Its protein is CASSFGTSGSVTEQFF. The chain employs TRBV12-3 or TRBV12-4 and TRBJ2-1; 14 bases agree with TRBD2. V was pared by 3 bases and J by 9 bases, with 7 bases of the junction left unmatched. This CDR3 is built from 16 residues.

This clone was counted ten times or more. The CDR3 DNA sequence: TGTGCCAGCAGTCCGGCCAGGGGTGGCAATCAGCCCCAGCATTTT. It codes for CASSPARGGNQPQHF. The J gene is TRBJ1-5, the V gene TRBV12-3 or TRBV12-4; TRBD1 might be the D (6 bases). The V end lost 5 bases, the J end lost 2 bases, and 13 bases lay between the germline ends. The CDR3 consists of 15 residues.